One TCR beta chain is described in this entry. This CDR3 comprises 16 residues. Germline V CDR1 and CDR2: SGHRS, YFSETQ. The ends lost 4 bases at V and 5 bases at J; junction bases unmatched: 12. The data derive from a study of blood T cell repertoires in COVID-19. Assay used: immunoSEQ multiplex PCR; TCRdb lists only in-frame clones, some missing. The data show 200,000 to 250,000 clones, roughly 79% seen once. The source is a woman of 80 years or more with COVID-19, enrolled during active disease. The V and J genes are TRBV5-1 and TRBJ1-2; TRBD1 matches at 9 bases. Material for sequencing was peripheral blood. Here the CDR3 DNA reads TGCGCCAGCAGCCATGGGACAGGGCGCATTGGGTATGGCTACACCTTC. This encodes CASSHGTGRIGYGYTF.